This T cell receptor (beta chain) was documented in a study of blood T cell repertoires in COVID-19. Study-level background: Sample material is recorded as cDNA or gDNA derived from T cells, B-cell-depleted T cells, or PBMCs.

After removal of 5 bases from V and 0 bases from J, the junction contained 4 bases not matched to a gene. CDR1 is SEHNR and CDR2 is FQNEAQ in the germline V gene (reference sequence). CDR3 size: 15 residues. Measured with immunoSEQ multiplex PCR; TCRdb has only the in-frame clones, and not every one. The sample yields 210,000 or so clones, under 95% seen once. The rearrangement joins TRBV7-9 to TRBJ1-5, with 7 nucleotides matching TRBD1. The source material was peripheral blood. This TCR came from a man aged 25-40 years with acute or convalescent COVID-19. CDR3 bases: TGTGCCAGCAGCCCCCAGGGGGATAGCAATCAGCCCCAGCATTTT. Its protein product is CASSPQGDSNQPQHF. The full variable domain, with the rest looked up from reference TRBV7-9 and TRBJ1-5, is DTGVSQNPRHKITKRGQNVTFRCDPISEHNRLYWYRQTLGQGPEFLTYFQNEAQLEKSRLLSDRFSAERPKGSFSTLEIQRTEQGDSAMYLCASSPQGDSNQPQHFGDGTRLSIL.